These T cell receptor beta chains were read from a single sample in a study of CD4 and CD8 cells across lung adenocarcinoma regions. In TCRdb, the PCR reads were re-called with MiXCR into one record per CDR3 protein. The sample contains about 18,000 distinct CDR3 sequences, 50% of which appear only once. Sequences were obtained from CD8+ T cells from the margin of a lung tumor. The receptors were sampled from a male donor with lung adenocarcinoma. The CD4 and CD8 labels of this study may be unreliable. Each CDR3 is given with its conserved first and last residue. The D gene is left open where the match is weak. Clone size appears in some rows only: once, few, many, or a class for an expanded clone.

>TRBV6-5|many|TRBD1|16|TRBJ1-6
CASSLTGPDKNSPLHF
TGTGCCAGCAGTTTGACAGGGCCGGATAAGAATTCACCCCTCCACTTT
>TRBV6-1|.|TRBD2|14|TRBJ2-5
CASSTGSGGETQYF
TGTGCCAGCAGTACAGGTAGCGGGGGTGAGACCCAGTACTTC
>TRBV10-2|few|.|12|TRBJ2-3
CASRHGSDTQYF
TGCGCCAGCAGGCACGGGTCAGATACGCAGTATTTT
>TRBV4-1|many|.|14|TRBJ2-1
CASSQPGTYNEQFF
TGCGCCAGCAGCCAGCCGGGGACATACAATGAGCAGTTCTTC
>TRBV6-1|.|.|16|TRBJ2-5
CASRGTGGRPPETQYF
TGTGCCAGCAGGGGGACTGGGGGCCGACCCCCAGAGACGCAGTATTTC
>TRBV11-2|few|.|15|TRBJ1-1
CASSLDPAMHTEAFF
TGTGCCAGCAGCTTAGATCCGGCGATGCACACTGAAGCTTTCTTT
>TRBV6-1|.|.|16|TRBJ2-3
CASSELGITSTDTQYF
TGTGCCAGCAGTGAATTAGGGATTACAAGCACAGATACGCAGTATTTT
>TRBV20-1|.|.|15|TRBJ2-4
CSASSGVGAKNTQYF
TGCAGTGCTAGCTCGGGGGTGGGAGCCAAAAACACGCAGTACTTC
>TRBV25-1|.|TRBD1|14|TRBJ2-5
CASSEYRGQETQYF
TGTGCCAGCAGTGAATACAGGGGGCAAGAGACCCAGTACTTC
>TRBV12-3/TRBV12-4|many|TRBD2|17|TRBJ2-3
CASSANLIAGSKDTQYF
TGTGCCAGCAGTGCGAACCTTATAGCGGGTTCCAAGGATACGCAGTATTTT
>TRBV6-1|once|TRBD2|15|TRBJ2-3
CASSTGGLAADTQYF
TGTGCCAGCTCCACGGGCGGACTAGCCGCAGATACGCAGTATTTT
>TRBV4-1|many|TRBD2|17|TRBJ2-1
CASSPIWTSGLGNEQFF
TGCGCCAGCAGCCCCATATGGACTAGCGGGTTAGGTAATGAGCAGTTCTTC
>TRBV6-1|.|.|17|TRBJ2-3
CASSDAGAGTSRDTQYF
TGTGCCAGCAGTGACGCGGGGGCCGGAACTAGCCGCGATACGCAGTATTTT
>TRBV6-5|.|.|15|TRBJ1-2
CASSYSTGTVSGYTF
TGTGCCAGCAGTTACTCGACCGGGACGGTTAGTGGCTACACCTTC
>TRBV6-1|.|.|17|TRBJ2-5
CASSATPGGRGTETQYF
TGTGCCAGCAGTGCGACCCCCGGGGGGCGCGGGACAGAGACCCAGTACTTT
>TRBV27|.|TRBD2|15|TRBJ2-1
CASRPGTSVGETQFF
TGTGCCAGCAGGCCCGGGACTAGCGTCGGGGAGACCCAGTTCTTC
>TRBV14|few|.|16|TRBJ2-7
CASSRSAGKATYEQYF
TGTGCCAGCAGCCGATCGGCGGGAAAAGCAACCTACGAGCAGTACTTC
>TRBV10-3|.|.|15|TRBJ2-1
CAISDPPATSGEQFF
TGTGCCATCAGTGATCCCCCCGCAACTAGTGGTGAGCAGTTCTTC
>TRBV25-1|.|.|12|TRBJ2-1
CASSGGRGEQFF
TGTGCCAGCAGTGGAGGAAGGGGTGAGCAGTTCTTC
>TRBV6-1|few|.|14|TRBJ2-7
CASRETTGWYEQYF
TGTGCCAGCAGAGAGACTACAGGGTGGTACGAGCAGTACTTC
>TRBV6-1|.|TRBD1|15|TRBJ1-1
CASSMTTGENTEAFF
TGTGCCAGCAGTATGACGACAGGGGAGAACACTGAAGCTTTCTTT
>TRBV12-3/TRBV12-4|many|.|13|TRBJ1-1
CASSLLRRTEAFF
TGTGCCAGCAGTTTACTGCGGAGGACTGAAGCTTTCTTT
>TRBV7-2|.|TRBD2|16|TRBJ2-3
CASSSSSGGAQDTQYF
TGTGCCAGCAGCTCCTCTAGCGGGGGGGCCCAAGATACGCAGTATTTT
>TRBV29-1|few|.|14|TRBJ1-2
CSVEVGWGGYGYTF
TGCAGCGTTGAAGTTGGGTGGGGTGGCTATGGCTACACCTTC
>TRBV7-9|.|.|11|TRBJ2-1
CASSPLYEQFF
TGTGCCAGCAGCCCCCTCTACGAGCAGTTCTTC
>TRBV7-2|.|TRBD2|15|TRBJ2-1
CASSLVGGSVYEQFF
TGTGCCAGCAGCTTAGTTGGCGGGAGTGTCTATGAGCAGTTCTTC
>TRBV10-1|.|.|12|TRBJ2-3
CASTDSSDTQYF
TGCGCCAGCACGGACTCGTCCGATACGCAGTATTTT
>TRBV6-1|.|TRBD1|17|TRBJ2-3
CASSEREGGSSTDTQYF
TGTGCCAGCAGTGAACGGGAAGGGGGCAGCTCCACAGATACGCAGTATTTT
>TRBV4-2|few|.|15|TRBJ2-7
CASSQVGATPYEQYF
TGTGCCAGCAGCCAAGTTGGGGCGACTCCTTACGAGCAGTACTTC
>TRBV7-8|many|.|13|TRBJ2-4
CASSWGEANIQYF
TGTGCCAGCAGCTGGGGGGAGGCAAACATTCAGTACTTC
>TRBV6-1|few|TRBD2|15|TRBJ2-7
CASSKVGLAAETQYF
TGTGCCAGCTCCAAAGTCGGACTAGCGGCAGAGACGCAGTACTTC
>TRBV27|.|.|10|TRBJ2-3
CASRGNTQYF
TGTGCCAGCCGGGGAAATACGCAGTATTTT
>TRBV9|.|TRBD2|16|TRBJ2-3
CASSVTSGDPRDTQYF
TGTGCCAGCAGCGTAACTAGCGGGGACCCACGGGATACGCAGTATTTT
>TRBV6-1|many|.|13|TRBJ2-5
CASSGQPQETQYF
TGTGCCAGCAGTGGACAACCTCAAGAGACCCAGTACTTC
>TRBV6-2/TRBV6-3|.|TRBD2|13|TRBJ2-1
CASSRPSGSEQFF
TGTGCCAGCAGTCGCCCTAGCGGGAGTGAGCAGTTCTTC
>TRBV3-1|.|TRBD2|17|TRBJ2-1
CASSHPRLAGGVDEQFF
TGTGCCAGCAGCCATCCAAGACTAGCGGGAGGAGTAGATGAGCAGTTCTTC
>TRBV6-1|medium-sized|.|16|TRBJ2-2
CASSPLSGKWGGELFF
TGTGCCAGCAGCCCCCTTAGCGGAAAATGGGGCGGGGAGCTGTTTTTT
>TRBV25-1|many|.|17|TRBJ2-2
CASSGAGGHGTTGELFF
TGTGCCAGCAGTGGAGCTGGGGGCCATGGGACAACCGGGGAGCTGTTTTTT
>TRBV5-1|few|TRBD1|16|TRBJ2-4
CASSPGQGASKNIQYF
TGCGCCAGCAGCCCCGGGCAGGGGGCGAGCAAAAACATTCAGTACTTC
>TRBV4-1|.|.|15|TRBJ1-4
CASRPLGRADEKLFF
TGCGCCAGCAGGCCCCTGGGCAGGGCAGATGAAAAACTGTTTTTT
>TRBV11-2|many|.|13|TRBJ1-1
CASSLDRGREAFF
TGTGCCAGCAGCTTAGATCGAGGCAGGGAAGCTTTCTTT
>TRBV27|.|TRBD2|17|TRBJ2-3
CASRSVGLARATDTQYF
TGTGCCAGCAGATCCGTAGGACTAGCGCGGGCGACAGATACGCAGTATTTT
>TRBV27|few|.|13|TRBJ1-3
CASRQLSGNTIYF
TGTGCCAGTAGACAACTCTCTGGAAACACCATATATTTT
>TRBV9|.|TRBD2|15|TRBJ2-7
CASAAGREGTYEQYF
TGTGCCAGCGCTGCTGGGCGGGAGGGAACCTACGAGCAGTACTTC
>TRBV12-5|many|.|14|TRBJ2-4
CASGGGPLGNIQYF
TGTGCTAGTGGTGGCGGGCCCCTTGGCAACATTCAGTACTTC
>TRBV6-5|medium-sized|.|13|TRBJ1-1
CASRLQGNTEAFF
TGTGCCAGCAGATTACAGGGGAACACTGAAGCTTTCTTT
>TRBV28|.|TRBD1|15|TRBJ2-3
CARSPGQGDKNTQYF
TGTGCCCGCAGCCCGGGGCAGGGGGACAAAAACACGCAGTATTTC
>TRBV7-2|many|TRBD2|17|TRBJ2-3
CASSPLLTSGRGDTQYF
TGTGCCAGCAGCCCCCTGTTGACTAGCGGGAGAGGGGATACGCAGTATTTT
>TRBV9|.|.|12|TRBJ2-5
CASSPEGETQYF
TGTGCCAGCAGCCCCGAAGGGGAGACCCAGTACTTC
>TRBV6-1|.|TRBD2|15|TRBJ2-1
CASSGTSGRMGEQFF
TGTGCCAGCAGTGGGACTAGCGGGAGGATGGGTGAGCAGTTCTTC
>TRBV6-1|medium-sized|TRBD1|13|TRBJ1-2
CASSEGGQDGYTF
TGTGCCAGCAGTGAAGGGGGACAGGATGGCTACACCTTC
>TRBV6-1|.|TRBD2|15|TRBJ2-3
CASVSGTRDKNTQYF
TGTGCCAGCGTCTCCGGGACTAGAGACAAAAACACGCAGTATTTT
>TRBV6-1|medium-sized|TRBD1|16|TRBJ2-7
CASSEVMDRGLYEQYF
TGTGCCAGCAGTGAAGTCATGGACAGGGGCCTATACGAGCAGTACTTC
>TRBV12-3/TRBV12-4|.|.|12|TRBJ1-1
CASSFDGTEAFF
TGTGCCAGCAGTTTCGACGGTACTGAAGCTTTCTTT
>TRBV14|few|TRBD2|15|TRBJ2-7
CASSQVGRERYEQYF
TGTGCCAGCAGCCAAGTTGGGCGGGAGAGGTACGAGCAGTACTTC
>TRBV10-3|.|TRBD1|16|TRBJ2-7
CAISALGQGISYEQYF
TGTGCCATCAGTGCCCTGGGACAGGGTATCTCCTACGAGCAGTACTTC
>TRBV6-1|many|TRBD1|15|TRBJ1-3
CASSPETGVGNTIYF
TGTGCCAGCAGTCCCGAGACAGGGGTGGGAAACACCATATATTTT